Listed here are 22 T cell receptor beta chains from one sample, sequenced in a study of blood T cell repertoires in COVID-19. Sequencing was performed with immunoSEQ multiplex PCR; in TCRdb, only in-frame clones are kept and a portion is missing. This table has around 300,000 clones, 90% appearing once. The material sequenced was PBMCs or T cells enriched from blood (not recorded which). Receptors originate from a woman aged 18-29 years with acute COVID-19.

This chain uses TRBV3-1 (or the pseudogene TRBV3-2) with TRBJ1-4; D perhaps matches TRBD1 (5 bases). Trimming removed 2 bases from V and 4 bases from J, with 11 bases in between. CDR1 is LGHDT, CDR2 YNNKEL, per germline (reference sequence). CDR3 length: 15 amino acids. CDR3 in amino acids: CASSQSKGLNEKLFF. In DNA, the CDR3 is TGTGCCAGCAGCCAATCGAAGGGGCTTAATGAAAAACTGTTTTTT.

V and J are TRBV7-9 and TRBJ2-7; TRBD1 matches at 7 bases. The trim removed 1 base at V and 2 bases at J, leaving 2 bases unmatched. Looked up from germline, CDR1 is SEHNR and CDR2 is FQNEAQ (reference sequence). The CDR3 extends over 14 amino acids. CDR3 residues: CASSLEQGAYEQYF. CDR3 coding DNA: TGTGCCAGCAGCTTAGAGCAGGGGGCCTACGAGCAGTACTTC.

The chain employs TRBV5-1 and TRBJ2-7; D uncertain. Germline V lookup: CDR1 SGHRS, CDR2 YFSETQ. Trimming took 4 bases from V and 0 from J, leaving 5 bases between them. The CDR3 spans 12 residues. The CDR3 nucleotides are TGCGCCAGCAGCATCAACTCCTACGAGCAGTACTTC. This encodes CASSINSYEQYF.

The rearrangement links TRBV19 to TRBJ2-7; 9 nucleotides agree with TRBD1. Germline V gene sequence: CDR1 LNHDA, CDR2 SQIVND (reference sequence). There are 15 residues in the CDR3. The V gene end was trimmed by 4 bases and the J gene end by 4 bases; junction bases not matched to a gene: 8. This CDR3 is CASSRPGQGGYEQYF. CDR3 DNA: TGTGCCAGTAGTAGGCCGGGACAGGGTGGTTACGAGCAGTACTTC.

This clone was recorded a few times. The chain links TRBV12-3 or TRBV12-4 to TRBJ2-1; D remains unclear. This CDR3 is built from 13 residues. Trimming shortened V by 5 bases and J by 5 bases, and 10 bases separated the two germline ends. CDR3 coding DNA: TGTGCCAGCAGTCAACACAACGACAATGAGCAGTTCTTC. Protein product: CASSQHNDNEQFF.

In DNA form, the CDR3 reads TGTGCCAGTAGTATAGCGCAGGGGGAAGTGTTTTTT. This codes for CASSIAQGEVFF. V usage is TRBV19 and J usage is TRBJ1-4, with TRBD1 matching 7 bases. Trimming removed 1 base from V and 15 bases from J; junction bases left unmatched: 5. Germline assignment: CDR1 LNHDA and CDR2 SQIVND (reference sequence). This CDR3 is 12 amino acids long.

The genes are TRBV5-6 and TRBJ2-7; perhaps TRBD1 as D (6 bases). Looked up from germline, CDR1 is SGHDT and CDR2 is YYEEEE. Trimming took 3 bases from V and 0 from J, leaving 16 bases between them. The CDR3 runs 16 residues. CDR3 loop: CASSYGLGTISYEQYF. DNA of the CDR3: TGTGCCAGCAGCTACGGTTTGGGGACAATCTCCTACGAGCAGTACTTC.

The chain couples TRBV19 to TRBJ2-7, with D possibly matching TRBD1 (6 bases). In germline, CDR1 is LNHDA, CDR2 SQIVND (reference sequence). This CDR3 contains 13 residues. V was pared by 5 bases and J by 6 bases, with 14 bases between. CDR3 amino acids: CASSPRQAFEQYF. The CDR3 coding sequence is TGTGCCAGTAGTCCCAGACAGGCCTTCGAGCAGTACTTC.

V usage is TRBV7-9 and J usage is TRBJ2-1, with TRBD2 matching 8 bases. There are 13 residues in the CDR3. After removal of 5 bases from V and 8 bases from J, the junction contained 5 bases not matched to a gene. From germline, CDR1 is SEHNR and CDR2 FQNEAQ (reference sequence). The CDR3 bases are TGTGCCAGCAGCCATCTGGGACTAGATGAGCAGTTCTTC. Translation: CASSHLGLDEQFF.

The chain combines TRBV27 with TRBJ2-3, with a possible D match to TRBD1 (6 bases). V was trimmed by 8 bases and J by 2 bases, leaving 11 bases between them. CDR3 length: 13 amino acids. CDR1 is MNHEY, CDR2 SMNVEV, per germline (reference sequence). The CDR3 sequence is CASGTRNTDTQYF. In nucleotides, the CDR3 is TGTGCCAGCGGGACAAGAAACACAGATACGCAGTATTTT.

This clone has more than one count but fewer than ten. The rearrangement joins TRBV28 to TRBJ1-5; D remains unclear. The CDR3 contains 12 residues. V gave up 2 bases and J gave up 6 bases, with 5 bases separating them. Germline loops: CDR1 MDHEN, CDR2 SYDVKM. In DNA, the CDR3 is TGTGCCAGCAGTTTAGGCATTCAGCCCCAGCATTTT. Amino acids: CASSLGIQPQHF.

The rearrangement links TRBV5-6 to TRBJ1-2; no firm D call. CDR1 SGHDT and CDR2 YYEEEE come from the germline V gene. The CDR3 runs 15 residues. Trimming stripped 6 bases from V and 4 bases from J, with 19 bases between. The CDR3 sequence: CASITMMAFSYGYTF. CDR3 bases: TGTGCCAGCATCACTATGATGGCGTTTTCCTATGGCTACACCTTC.

This sequence joins TRBV5-4 and TRBJ1-4; tentatively, D is TRBD1 (6 bases). Germline V lookup: CDR1 SGHNT, CDR2 YYREEE (reference sequence). Trimming removed 3 bases from V and 0 bases from J, with 12 bases in between. The CDR3 totals 16 residues. CDR3 sequence (DNA): TGTGCCAGCAGCTCGGACAGAGTCACAACTAATGAAAAACTGTTTTTT. This encodes CASSSDRVTTNEKLFF.

The gene calls are TRBV10-3 and TRBJ2-1; possibly TRBD2 for D (8 bases). Germline loops: CDR1 ENHRY, CDR2 SYGVKD. The CDR3 is made up of 15 amino acids. The V and J ends lost 2 bases and 6 bases respectively, with 14 bases between them. CDR3 DNA sequence: TGTGCCATCAGTGAGAGGGACAGCGGGAGCAATGAGCAGTTCTTC. Its protein is CAISERDSGSNEQFF.

This clone was detected only a few times. J is TRBJ1-5 and V is TRBV5-4; the match to TRBD1 covers 7 bases. The CDR3 spans 14 residues. V lost 0 bases, J lost 9 bases, and 6 bases stayed unmatched. The germline V gene has CDR1 SGHNT and CDR2 YYREEE (reference sequence). The chain's CDR3 is CASSLGQGGGPQHF. CDR3 in DNA: TGTGCCAGCAGCTTGGGACAGGGCGGCGGGCCCCAGCATTTT.

The rearrangement links TRBV2 to TRBJ2-7; 8 bases map to TRBD1. The germline CDR1 and CDR2 sequences are SNHLY and FYNNEI. Trimming removed 5 bases from V and 3 bases from J; junction bases left unmatched: 3. CDR3 length: 13 residues. The CDR3 region is CASSIGQGYEQYF. In DNA, the CDR3 is TGTGCCAGCAGTATCGGACAGGGCTACGAGCAGTACTTC.

CDR3 coding DNA: TGCAGCGCCTCGCCCGGGAGGGCCGTCGTAGATGAGCAGTTCTTC. It specifies CSASPGRAVVDEQFF. The J gene is TRBJ2-1, the V gene TRBV29-1; 8 bases map to TRBD2. Unmatched junction bases numbered 16, after V lost 7 bases and J lost 8 bases. CDR1 and CDR2 (germline): SQVTM, ANQGSEA. This CDR3 has 15 amino acids.

J is TRBJ2-3 and V is TRBV5-1, with a weak D call TRBD1 (6 bases). With 4 bases removed from V and 3 bases from J, the gap between germline ends came to 12 bases. The CDR3 loop spans 14 amino acids. The V gene's germline CDR1 is SGHRS and CDR2 YFSETQ. CDR3 nucleotide sequence: TGCGCCAGCAGCACCAGGGGTGTGACAGATACGCAGTATTTT. Translation gives CASSTRGVTDTQYF.

The CDR3 loop reads CASSYSDRASGYTF. The CDR3 DNA sequence: TGTGCCAGCAGTTACTCTGACAGGGCGAGTGGCTACACCTTC. This sequence joins TRBV6-5 and TRBJ1-2; 7 bases line up with TRBD1. Germline CDR1 MNHEY, CDR2 SVGAGI. The trim removed 0 bases at V and 7 bases at J, leaving 5 bases unmatched. The length of the CDR3 is 14 residues.

CDR3 sequence reads: CASSLARGTSGSVGDTQYF. CDR3 bases: TGCGCCAGCAGCTTGGCCAGGGGGACTAGCGGGAGTGTAGGGGATACGCAGTATTTT. The chain carries TRBV5-1 and TRBJ2-3; the match to TRBD2 covers 14 bases. CDR3 length: 19 residues. V was clipped by 0 bases and J by 6 bases; unmatched bases: 12. From germline, CDR1 is SGHRS and CDR2 YFSETQ.

This chain uses TRBV7-8 with TRBJ1-4, with TRBD1 matching over 7 bases. The germline V gene encodes CDR1 SGHVS and CDR2 FQNEAQ. The ends lost 6 bases at V and 5 bases at J; junction bases unmatched: 15. This CDR3 is built from 17 residues. Here the CDR3 DNA reads TGTGCCAGCAGAGAAACCGGGGGACCGGGACAGAATGAAAAACTGTTTTTT. Its protein product is CASRETGGPGQNEKLFF.

The J gene is TRBJ1-2, the V gene TRBV5-6; D gene uncertain. V was clipped by 0 bases and J by 8 bases, with 11 bases between them. The germline gives CDR1 SGHDT, CDR2 YYEEEE. CDR3 size: 13 residues. This chain's CDR3 is CASSLGLGSGYTF. In DNA form, the CDR3 reads TGTGCCAGCAGCTTGGGGTTGGGGAGCGGCTACACCTTC.